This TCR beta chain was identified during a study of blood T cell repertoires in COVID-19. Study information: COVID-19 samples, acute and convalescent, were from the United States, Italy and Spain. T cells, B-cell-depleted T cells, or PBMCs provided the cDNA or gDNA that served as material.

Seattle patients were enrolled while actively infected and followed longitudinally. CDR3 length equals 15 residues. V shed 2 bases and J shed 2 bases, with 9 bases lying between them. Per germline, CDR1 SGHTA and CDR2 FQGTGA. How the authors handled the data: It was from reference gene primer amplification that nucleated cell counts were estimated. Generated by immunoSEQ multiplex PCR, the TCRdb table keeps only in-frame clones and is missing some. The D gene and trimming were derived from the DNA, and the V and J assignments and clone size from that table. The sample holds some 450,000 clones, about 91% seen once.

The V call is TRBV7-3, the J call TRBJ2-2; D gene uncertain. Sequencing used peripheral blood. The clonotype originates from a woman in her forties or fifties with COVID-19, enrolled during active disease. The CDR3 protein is CASSLVPGNTGELFF. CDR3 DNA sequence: TGTGCCAGCAGCTTAGTCCCAGGCAACACCGGGGAGCTGTTTTTT.